Below are 22 T cell receptor beta chains sequenced from a single sample in a study of T-cell reconstitution after alpha-beta-depleted transplantation in children. During its preparation, the TCRbeta library received unique molecular identifiers. TCRdb fed the PCR reads into MiXCR, producing one record per CDR3 protein. The top ten clones hold approximately 8% of a sample with over 85,000 distinct CDR3 sequences, 10% of them seen once. Here the sequenced sample was PBMCs from the stem cell graft donor, taken from the stem cell graft. The receptors come from a human donor who donated a stem cell graft to a child with acute lymphoblastic leukemia.

This clonotype was seen ten or more times. This sequence joins TRBV20-1 and TRBJ1-5; maybe TRBD1 (6 bases). The CDR3 contains 14 residues. V was trimmed by 0 bases and J by 4 bases, leaving 10 bases between them. Looked up from germline, CDR1 is DFQATT and CDR2 is SNEGSKA (reference sequence). In nucleotides, the CDR3 is TGCAGTGCTAGAGATAGGAGGGGGAATCAGCCCCAGCATTTT. It specifies CSARDRRGNQPQHF.

This clonotype was seen many times. The chain combines TRBV5-1 with TRBJ2-7; 7 bases are a match to TRBD1. The ends lost 7 bases at V and 6 bases at J; junction bases unmatched: 10. This CDR3 has 13 residues. The V gene's germline CDR1 is SGHRS and CDR2 YFSETQ. The CDR3 DNA is TGCGCCAGCGGCGAGCCAGGGACAGTCGAGCAGTACTTC. It yields the protein CASGEPGTVEQYF.

This clonotype was counted ten times or more. The chain joins TRBV14 to TRBJ2-5; D not resolved. This CDR3 is built from 14 residues. CDR1 SGHDN and CDR2 FVKESK come from the germline V gene. V was clipped by 3 bases and J by 2 bases, with 10 bases between them. CDR3 region: CASSQTAAQETQYF. For the CDR3, the DNA is TGTGCCAGCAGCCAGACCGCGGCGCAAGAGACCCAGTACTTC.

This clonotype was counted ten times or more. The V gene is TRBV29-1, the J gene TRBJ1-1; the match to TRBD1 covers 8 bases. Germline loops: CDR1 SQVTM, CDR2 ANQGSEA. The CDR3 covers 14 residues. The V and J ends lost 7 bases and 5 bases, in that order; junction bases with no gene match: 12. In nucleotides, the CDR3 is TGCAGCGCGTTGATTGGACAGGGCCATACTGAAGCTTTCTTT. Translating it yields CSALIGQGHTEAFF.

In its sample, this clonotype was seen many times. The chain couples TRBV6-5 to TRBJ2-7; 7 nucleotides line up with TRBD2. This CDR3 is 14 amino acids long. The V and J ends lost 7 bases and 2 bases, in that order; junction bases with no gene match: 8. Germline lookup yields CDR1 MNHEY and CDR2 SVGAGI. CDR3 nucleotide sequence: TGTGCCAGCACCTCGACTAGCCCGCCCTACGAGCAGTACTTC. As protein: CASTSTSPPYEQYF.

This clonotype was seen ten or more times. The rearrangement joins TRBV12-3 or TRBV12-4 to TRBJ1-2; D is unclear. The CDR3 runs to 13 residues. V dropped 5 bases and J dropped 8 bases, with 15 bases sitting between them. The CDR3: CASSPQIEGGYTF. CDR3 nucleotides: TGTGCCAGCAGTCCACAGATTGAAGGCGGCTACACCTTC.

This clonotype was seen at least ten times. The CDR3 reads CASIQAGTSITDTQYF. CDR3 nucleotide sequence: TGTGCCAGCATTCAAGCCGGGACTAGCATAACAGATACGCAGTATTTT. J is TRBJ2-3 and V is TRBV6-1, with 9 bases that match TRBD2. CDR1 and CDR2 from the germline V gene are MNHNS and SASEGT. Losses at the gene ends were 7 bases for V and 3 bases for J; bases not matched to a gene: 11. This CDR3 is 16 amino acids long.

Many counts were recorded for this clonotype. The CDR3 DNA is TGCGCCAGCAGCCTGACAGGGGGCGAGGTTTTGGAGCTGTTTTTT. This codes for CASSLTGGEVLELFF. The J gene is TRBJ2-2, the V gene TRBV5-1, with TRBD1 matching 10 bases. Germline V gene lookup returns CDR1 SGHRS and CDR2 YFSETQ. Germline trimming cut 4 bases from V and 10 bases from J; bases unmatched to any gene: 10. This CDR3 contains 15 residues.

This clonotype was detected ten times or more. This chain joins TRBV7-9 and TRBJ1-1; tentatively, D is TRBD1 (6 bases). Trimming pared 1 base from V and 1 base from J, leaving 10 bases between. The CDR3 has 15 amino acids. CDR1 and CDR2 from the germline V gene are SEHNR and FQNEAQ (reference sequence). Written as DNA, the CDR3 is TGTGCCAGCAGCTTAGAACCACAGGGGAACACTGAAGCTTTCTTT. Translating gives CASSLEPQGNTEAFF.

This clonotype was seen a handful of times. A much larger clone is a single base away; this may be a read error. The CDR3: CSAPGQAKNSQYF. The CDR3 DNA reads TGCAGTGCCCCTGGACAGGCCAAAAACAGTCAGTACTTC. The chain uses TRBV20-1 and TRBJ2-4; 7 bases agree with TRBD1. The CDR3 totals 13 residues. Germline CDR1 DFQATT, CDR2 SNEGSKA (reference sequence).

This clonotype was observed many times. The chain carries TRBV27 and TRBJ1-3; D may be TRBD1 (5 bases). Germline CDR1 MNHEY, CDR2 SMNVEV (reference sequence). The CDR3 runs 15 residues. Trimming took 2 bases from V and 4 from J, leaving 12 bases between them. CDR3 residues: CASSLSPGPGNTIYF. CDR3 nucleotide sequence: TGTGCCAGCAGTTTAAGTCCGGGGCCGGGAAACACCATATATTTT.

CDR3 bases: TGCAGTGCAGTCCCTGAAGGGGTGGGCGGCGGGAGCGGCTCCTACAATGAGCAGTTCTTC. Its translation: CSAVPEGVGGGSGSYNEQFF. The chain recombines TRBV20-1 with TRBJ2-1; 7 bases align to TRBD2. CDR1 and CDR2 from the germline V gene are DFQATT and SNEGSKA (reference sequence). V trimming: 6 bases; J trimming: 0 bases; junction bases outside the gene matches: 23. This CDR3 spans 20 amino acids.

This clonotype came up many times. The rearrangement joins TRBV12-3 or TRBV12-4 to TRBJ2-2; D gene unclear. The V end was cut by 6 bases, the J end by 8 bases, with 10 bases between. The CDR3 has 12 residues. The DNA of the CDR3 is TGTGCCAGCAGCAGATCTACAGGGGAGCTGTTTTTT. Protein sequence: CASSRSTGELFF.

This clonotype was seen repeatedly, ten times or more. This chain joins TRBV6-1 and TRBJ1-2, with a tentative D call TRBD1 (5 bases). Trimming took off 2 bases at V and 6 bases at J, with 22 bases between the two ends. The CDR3 length is 17 residues. Germline assignment: CDR1 MNHNS and CDR2 SASEGT. CDR3 coding DNA: TGTGCCAGCAGTGAACTCCTGAGGTTCTCGGGAGGGGATGGCTACACCTTC. Its protein is CASSELLRFSGGDGYTF.

In its sample, this clonotype was seen many times. The genes are TRBV27 and TRBJ2-2; TRBD1 matches at 7 bases. Per the germline V gene, CDR1 is MNHEY and CDR2 is SMNVEV (reference sequence). The CDR3 sequence is 14 residues long. J gave up 4 bases and V 4 bases, and 3 bases lay outside the gene matches. CDR3 bases: TGTGCCAGCAGTTACAGGGGTGCCACCGGGGAGCTGTTTTTT. Amino acids: CASSYRGATGELFF.

This clonotype has ten or more counts. V usage is TRBV20-1 and J usage is TRBJ2-2; D ambiguous. CDR3 length: 12 residues. V dropped 6 bases and J dropped 6 bases, with 11 bases sitting between them. Germline V CDR1 and CDR2: DFQATT, SNEGSKA (reference sequence). The CDR3 reads CSARNNPGELFF. The CDR3 region has the DNA TGCAGTGCCCGTAATAACCCCGGGGAGCTGTTTTTT.

This clonotype has at least ten counts. The gene calls are TRBV7-2 and TRBJ2-2, with D perhaps TRBD1 or TRBD2 (5 bases each). The CDR3 runs to 13 residues. Germline CDR1 SGHTA, CDR2 FQGNSA. V was clipped by 10 bases and J by 0 bases, with 9 bases between them. The CDR3 sequence: CANRGPNTGELFF. The CDR3 DNA is TGTGCCAACCGGGGACCGAACACCGGGGAGCTGTTTTTT.

This clonotype came up many times. CDR3 sequence: CASSFTQGAYEQYF. In nucleotides, the CDR3 is TGTGCCAGCAGTTTTACGCAGGGGGCCTACGAGCAGTACTTC. The V and J genes are TRBV12-3 or TRBV12-4 and TRBJ2-7; the match to TRBD1 covers 7 bases. This CDR3 has 14 residues. Trimming cost V 3 bases and J 2 bases; bases outside gene matches: 4.

The genes are TRBV29-1 and TRBJ2-1; 10 bases match TRBD2. Per the germline V gene, CDR1 is SQVTM and CDR2 is ANQGSEA. The junction had 8 bases not matched to a gene; V was cut back by 7 bases and J by 8 bases. This CDR3 comprises 13 residues. CDR3 DNA sequence: TGCAGCGCCGGGACTAGCGCTAGGTATGAGCAGTTCTTC. Protein: CSAGTSARYEQFF.

This clonotype has at least ten counts. The chain uses TRBV4-3 and TRBJ1-4, with D perhaps TRBD1 (6 bases). V lost 0 bases and J 8 bases, leaving 19 bases between the germline ends. Looked up from germline, CDR1 is LGHNA and CDR2 is YSLEER. This CDR3 comprises 17 residues. CDR3 in DNA: TGCGCCAGCAGCCAAGATAAACAGGGATACTTGGGGGAAAAACTGTTTTTT. Translated: CASSQDKQGYLGEKLFF.

The table lists this clonotype with many counts. The chain has TRBV28 and TRBJ1-3; unclear D gene. The V gene lost 4 bases and the J gene lost 6 bases, with 10 bases spanning the gap. CDR3 length: 13 residues. Germline CDR1 MDHEN, CDR2 SYDVKM. The CDR3 loop is CASSSGPINTIYF. CDR3 DNA sequence: TGTGCCAGCAGTTCTGGCCCCATAAACACCATATATTTT.

The J gene is TRBJ1-5, the V gene TRBV6-2 or TRBV6-3; unclear D gene. V was cut by 6 bases and J by 0 bases, with 24 bases left in between. The CDR3 runs 19 residues. In germline, CDR1 is MNHEY, CDR2 SVGEGT. This CDR3 reads CASSRATEPPFYSNQPQHF. The CDR3 DNA sequence: TGTGCCAGCAGCCGAGCGACCGAGCCGCCATTCTATAGCAATCAGCCCCAGCATTTT.